Below are 13 T cell receptor beta chains sequenced from a single sample in a study of tumor and adjacent non-tumor tissue in lung cancer. A modified ARM-PCR protocol with three rounds of nested PCR amplified TCRbeta. TCRdb called the multiplex PCR reads again in MiXCR, with one record for every CDR3 protein. The sample yields about 110,000 distinct CDR3 sequences, roughly 80% seen once. No cell sorting was done before RNA was extracted from the tissue. Sequencing used lung tumor tissue. All receptors come from an older woman with non-small cell lung cancer.

Notes on this clonotype: Because the CDR3 is missing its conserved closing phenylalanine or tryptophan, this is likely a read error. The chain recombines TRBV6-1 with TRBJ1-5, with unresolved D. The CDR3 contains 14 residues. With 6 bases removed from V and 6 bases from J, the gap between germline ends came to 15 bases. The germline gives CDR1 MNHNS, CDR2 SASEGT. The CDR3 here is CASRSNKDGQPQHL. The CDR3 bases are TGTGCCAGCAGAAGCAACAAGGACGGTCAGCCCCAGCATCTT.

About this clonotype itself: One junction end does not reproduce the germline sequence, and a read error may be involved. CDR3 in DNA: TGTGTCATCACAGAGCGGGTATCCCCCCCAGATACGCAGTATTTT. The encoded protein is CVITERVSPPDTQYF. This sequence joins TRBV10-3 and TRBJ2-3; D might be TRBD2 (6 bases). CDR1 and CDR2 (germline): ENHRY, SYGVKD. The CDR3 spans 15 residues.

Points on this clonotype: At one boundary the junction diverges from the germline segment, which might be a read error. The chain joins TRBV11-2 to TRBJ2-7, with D possibly matching TRBD1 (6 bases). Germline values: CDR1 SGHAT, CDR2 FQNNGV. CDR3 size: 14 residues. The DNA of the CDR3 is TGTGCCAGCAGCCCACAGGGAAGGGCCTATGAGCACTACTTC. The encoded protein is CASSPQGRAYEHYF.

In regard to this clonotype: Compared with germline, one end of the junction differs, possibly owing to a read error. DNA for the CDR3: TGCAGTGCTAGAAGACAGGGTTCTCCGATGAATACTGAAGCTTACTTT. Amino acid sequence: CSARRQGSPMNTEAYF. This rearrangement joins TRBV20-1 to TRBJ1-1, with 7 bases lining up with TRBD1. CDR1 and CDR2 from the germline V gene are DFQATT and SNEGSKA (reference sequence). The CDR3 contains 16 residues.

Worth noting for this clonotype: Mismatch with germline at one junction end may stem from a read error. The chain is built from TRBV13 and TRBJ2-3; D might be TRBD1 or TRBD2, each matching 5 bases. The germline V gene has CDR1 PRHDT and CDR2 FYEKMQ (reference sequence). The length of the CDR3 is 13 residues. The DNA for the CDR3 is TGTGCCAGCACTCGGGGACGCACATATACTCAGTATTTT. The encoded protein is CASTRGRTYTQYF. The variable domain in full, completed from reference TRBV13 and TRBJ2-3, reads AAGVIQSPRHLIKEKRETATLKCYPIPRHDTVYWYQQGPGQDPQFLISFYEKMQSDKGSIPDRFSAQQFSDYHSELNMSSLELGDSALYFCASTRGRTYTQYFGPGTRLTVL.

This clonotype was picked up one time. In this CDR3 the conserved last residue, phenylalanine or tryptophan, is missing, so a read error is likely. The chain links TRBV25-1 to TRBJ1-3; tentatively, D is TRBD1 (5 bases). The CDR3 length is 10 residues. Germline V lookup: CDR1 MGHDK, CDR2 SYGVNS. The CDR3 reads CANSPGPIYL. The CDR3 DNA reads TGTGCCAACAGTCCGGGACCCATATATTTA.

The CDR3 coding sequence is TGCAGTGCTAGAGAGGGACATTCGAAGACTGAAGCTTTCTTT. Its protein product is CSAREGHSKTEAFF. The chain is built from TRBV20-1 and TRBJ1-1, with D possibly matching TRBD1 (6 bases). Trimming took 0 bases from V and 5 from J, leaving 13 bases between them. CDR3 length equals 14 residues. The V gene's germline CDR1 is DFQATT and CDR2 SNEGSKA (reference sequence).

In regard to this clonotype: Mismatch with germline at one junction end may stem from a read error. The CDR3 DNA follows: TGTGCCAACAGCTTAGAGTTGACAAGCGGTAACCACAATGAGCAGTTCTTC. Translation: CANSLELTSGNHNEQFF. V gene TRBV11-3 combines with J gene TRBJ2-1, with D maybe TRBD2 (5 bases). CDR3 length: 17 amino acids. Looked up from germline, CDR1 is SGHNT and CDR2 is YENEEA.

This clonotype has just a few counts. Given a much more abundant clone one base away, this may be a read error. The CDR3 DNA reads TGTGCCAGCAGCCCCAAGGGGACACCGGGCATTGAAGCTTTCTTT. This translates into CASSPKGTPGIEAFF. This rearrangement joins TRBV6-5 to TRBJ1-1; the D gene is possibly TRBD1 (6 bases). The CDR3 length is 15 residues. Per the germline V gene, CDR1 is MNHEY and CDR2 is SVGAGI. Trimming stripped 6 bases from V and 7 bases from J, with 21 bases between.

Concerning this clonotype: A single base separates this from a much larger clone, so it may be a read error. The chain carries TRBV6-5 and TRBJ2-7; no definite D call. Germline CDR1 MNHEY, CDR2 SVGAGI. The CDR3 covers 15 residues. For the CDR3, the DNA is TGTGCCAGCATTTACAGTGGACGCCAGCCCTACGAGCAGTACTTC. It encodes CASIYSGRQPYEQYF.

Regarding this clonotype: A read error is possible here, since a much larger clone lies one base away. J is TRBJ2-1 and V is TRBV20-1, with TRBD2 identical over 7 bases. There are 15 residues in the CDR3. CDR1 DFQATT and CDR2 SNEGSKA come from the germline V gene (reference sequence). This chain's CDR3 is CSASRTSVIYNELFF. CDR3 DNA sequence: TGCAGTGCCTCCAGGACTAGTGTCATTTACAATGAGCTGTTCTTC.

The chain carries TRBV28 and TRBJ1-2; D call uncertain. Germline V gene data show CDR1 as MDHEN and CDR2 as SYDVKM. The CDR3 extends over 15 amino acids. With 3 bases removed from V and 8 bases from J, the gap between germline ends came to 19 bases. The CDR3: CASSLLRSTAYGYTF. The CDR3, as DNA: TGTGCCAGCAGTTTGCTCCGGTCCACAGCCTACGGCTACACCTTC.

This clonotype was detected a few times. This rearrangement joins TRBV29-1 to TRBJ1-2; 9 bases match TRBD1. The CDR3 sequence is 13 residues long. V shed 4 bases, J shed 8 bases, and the junction held 8 bases outside the gene matches. Germline V gene lookup returns CDR1 SQVTM and CDR2 ANQGSEA. The CDR3 nucleotides read TGCAGCGTTGGTGGGGACAGGGTACACGGCTACACCTTC. This translates into CSVGGDRVHGYTF.